This T cell receptor (beta chain) was documented in a study of early T cells in non-severe SARS-CoV-2 infection. Across the study: Chains from this unsorted whole-blood bulk RNA could not be paired. Points from the study as a whole: A preference for anti-spike CD8 responses marked VDJdb matching, which missed private and CD4 specificities.

To note about this clonotype: Antigen unknown.

Germline V gene lookup returns CDR1 SGHTA and CDR2 FQGNSA. The CDR3 runs 13 residues. The V and J ends lost 3 bases and 7 bases respectively, with 10 bases between them. The protocol attached unique molecular identifiers to individual cDNA molecules. TCRdb independently ran MiXCR on the 5' RACE reads; one entry per CDR3 protein. The table includes 99,000 or so distinct CDR3 sequences, about 15% detected once. This TCR derives from an adult who was a healthcare worker with PCR-confirmed SARS-CoV-2 infection or an uninfected control (not recorded which). The source material was whole blood. The chain couples TRBV7-2 to TRBJ1-5; possible D gene TRBD1, 5 bases. This CDR3 is CASSFSREQPQHF. Here the CDR3 DNA reads TGTGCCAGCAGCTTCTCCAGGGAACAGCCCCAGCATTTT.